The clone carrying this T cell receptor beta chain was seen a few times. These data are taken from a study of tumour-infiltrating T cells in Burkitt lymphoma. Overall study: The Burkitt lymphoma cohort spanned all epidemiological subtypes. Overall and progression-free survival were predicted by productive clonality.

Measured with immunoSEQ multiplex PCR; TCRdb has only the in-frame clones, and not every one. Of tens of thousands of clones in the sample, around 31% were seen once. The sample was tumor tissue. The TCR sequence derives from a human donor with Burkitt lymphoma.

CDR3 bases: TGTGCCAGCACCTCCACGAGGACAGGGGACACCGGGGAGCTGTTTTTT. Protein product: CASTSTRTGDTGELFF. The rearrangement uses TRBV4-2 and TRBJ2-2; 9 nucleotides match TRBD1. Germline assignment: CDR1 LGHNA and CDR2 YNFKEQ. Losses at the gene ends were 7 bases for V and 3 bases for J; bases not matched to a gene: 9. The CDR3 runs to 16 residues.